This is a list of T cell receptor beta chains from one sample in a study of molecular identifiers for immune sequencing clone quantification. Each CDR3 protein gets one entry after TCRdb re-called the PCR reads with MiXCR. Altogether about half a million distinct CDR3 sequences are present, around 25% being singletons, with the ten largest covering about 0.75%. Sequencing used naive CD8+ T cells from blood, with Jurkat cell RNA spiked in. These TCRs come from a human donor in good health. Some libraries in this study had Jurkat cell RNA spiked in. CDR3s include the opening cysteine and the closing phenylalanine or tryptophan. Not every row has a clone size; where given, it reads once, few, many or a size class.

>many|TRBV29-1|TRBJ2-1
CSVTPTFRGTASSYNEQFF
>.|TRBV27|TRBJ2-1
CASSLSISGPYNEQFF
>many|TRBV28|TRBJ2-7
CASSLNSGIYEQYF
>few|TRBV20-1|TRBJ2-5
CSASAFSGSWPETQYF
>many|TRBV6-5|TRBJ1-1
CASSYGGRGYTEAFF
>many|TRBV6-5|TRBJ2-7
CASRGSYEQYF
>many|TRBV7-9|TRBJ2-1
CASSLRKDEQFF
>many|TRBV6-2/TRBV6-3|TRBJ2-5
CASSEELVRETQYF
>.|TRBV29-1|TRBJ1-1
CSVRTGGETEAVF
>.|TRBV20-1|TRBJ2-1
CSSRLAAHNEQFF
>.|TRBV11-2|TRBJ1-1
CASSFGAWLGANTEAFF
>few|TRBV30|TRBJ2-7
CAWDEDQRSEQYF
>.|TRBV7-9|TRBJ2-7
CASSPPRAGGLVLEQYF
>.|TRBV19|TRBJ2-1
CASSTGLAVPYNEQFF
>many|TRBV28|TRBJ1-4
CASSYTPNAGKLFF
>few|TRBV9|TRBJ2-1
CASSGESGLSYNEQFF
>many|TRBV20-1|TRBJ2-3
CSARTGAVDTQYF
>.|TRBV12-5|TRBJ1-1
CASGLVHAVGTEAFF
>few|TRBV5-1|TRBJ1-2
CASSWTEDYGYTF
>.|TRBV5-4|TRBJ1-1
CASSFGGGEAFF
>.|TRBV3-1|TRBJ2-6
CASSPGGTGFSGANVLTF
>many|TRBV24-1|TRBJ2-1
CATSDSVAIGDEQFF
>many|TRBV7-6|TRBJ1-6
CASSYKNSPLHF
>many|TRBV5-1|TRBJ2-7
CASSGGHLGPSYEEQYF
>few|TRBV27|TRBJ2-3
CASIRLAGSTDTQYF
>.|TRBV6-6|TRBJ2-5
CASSYGTGPAGLETQYF
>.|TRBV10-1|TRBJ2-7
CASRDGAYEQYF
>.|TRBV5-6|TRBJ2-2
CASSLRLLAGDGELFF
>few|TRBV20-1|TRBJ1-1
CSASQGLGTEAFF